This T cell receptor (beta chain) was profiled in a study of brain T cells in children with intractable seizures (dated by TCRdb to about 2021). About the investigation overall: A NanoString immunology panel was first used to screen resected brain tissue from roughly 52 pediatric epilepsy surgery cases for immune gene transcripts. About 70% of the 12 selected surgery cases also had pre-surgery blood sequenced, which left four cases with brain tissue only.

The immunoSEQ assay was used to generate TCR beta chain sequences from genomic DNA. Processing in the source paper ran as follows. CDR3 sequences not starting with the conserved framework cysteine at position 104 were manually removed. To get clonality, the normalized Shannon's Diversity Index was subtracted from one, giving values from 0 (maximal diversity) to 1 (oligoclonal). Differences in the frequency of the same CDR3 between samples, such as brain versus blood, were assessed with chi-squared comparison-of-proportions tests. Public clonotypes were identified by searching immuneACCESS, and similarity to known antiviral clonotypes was assessed with the VDJdb browser. The table was pulled from immuneACCESS by TCRdb, which kept in-frame rearrangements only. Such tables lose some clones; where checked, under half of the loss comes from unresolved V genes, and the rest has no known cause. That table is the source of V, J and clone size, and D and trimming were worked out from the DNA. Counted in this sample were a few hundred thousand clones; over 85% of them appeared once. Clones ranked in the top ten supply about 5.8% of the sample.

What the authors observed across the whole study: The patients' HCMV serostatus was not known, and viral specificity was inferred solely from CDR3 sequence similarity. Because sequencing depth was different between pre-surgery and post-surgery blood, clones absent from the pre-surgery sample may reflect undersampling.

The CDR1 and CDR2 encoded by the germline V gene are SGHRS and YFSETQ. V loses 1 base of germline sequence and J loses 0 bases, and the interval between the two ends is 8 bases. Spanning cysteine to phenylalanine, the CDR3 consists of 15 amino acids. This entry keeps only the CDR3 DNA: 45 bases, framed from base 1. Worth noting for this clone: Its antigen specificity is not known. No much larger clonotype is one base removed from it; base qualities were not supplied. In the same sample, other DNA sequences code for this CDR3.

Taken with the paper, the label for time point translates to: blood from clinic visit 5 months post-surgery; TSC patient then seizure free. The surgery cases with the highest brain T cell transcript signatures were chosen for TCR beta chain sequencing of brain tissue, and also of blood when blood was available. Patients had been treated with at least one anti-epileptic drug before surgery. TCR-sequenced patients were children with drug-resistant epilepsy due to tuberous sclerosis complex, focal cortical dysplasia, Rasmussen encephalitis or hemimegalencephaly. The Monarch genomic DNA purification kit was used to extract bulk genomic DNA from unsorted brain tissue and whole blood.

This TCR derives from a boy under three years old with tuberous sclerosis and intractable seizures. The sequencing used peripheral blood, collected approximately 5 months after surgery. The sequence is built from TRBV5-1 and TRBJ1-3; the D gene lacks a confident call. The sequence in DNA is TGCGCCAGCAGCTTGTCCGGGGACTCTGGAAACACCATATATTTT. This gives the protein CASSLSGDSGNTIYF.